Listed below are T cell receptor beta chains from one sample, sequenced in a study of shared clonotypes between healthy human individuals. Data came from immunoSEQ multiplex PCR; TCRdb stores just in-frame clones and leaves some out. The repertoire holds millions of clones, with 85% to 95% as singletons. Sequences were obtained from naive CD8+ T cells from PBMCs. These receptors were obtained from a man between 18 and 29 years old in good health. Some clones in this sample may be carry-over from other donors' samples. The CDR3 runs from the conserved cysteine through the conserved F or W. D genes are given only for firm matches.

cdr3_aa: CASSAELAGGPWGTDTQYF
d_call: TRBD2
j_call: TRBJ2-3
v_call: TRBV9

cdr3_aa: CASSIGPGQIVLTF
d_call: .
j_call: TRBJ2-6
v_call: TRBV19

cdr3_aa: CASTGGASEKLFF
d_call: TRBD1
j_call: TRBJ1-4
v_call: TRBV9

cdr3_aa: CAIRETGYFTEAFF
d_call: TRBD1
j_call: TRBJ1-1
v_call: TRBV10-3

cdr3_aa: CASSYSGGFNEQFF
d_call: .
j_call: TRBJ2-1
v_call: TRBV6-5

cdr3_aa: CASSLGQGTGYGYTF
d_call: TRBD1
j_call: TRBJ1-2
v_call: TRBV11-2

cdr3_aa: CASTSTAEGYGYTF
d_call: .
j_call: TRBJ1-2
v_call: TRBV28

cdr3_aa: CASSLGGGKFHEQFF
d_call: .
j_call: TRBJ2-1
v_call: TRBV7-8

cdr3_aa: CASSPGWGKGNEQFF
d_call: .
j_call: TRBJ2-1
v_call: TRBV7-3

cdr3_aa: CASSPFIGSSGNTIYF
d_call: .
j_call: TRBJ1-3
v_call: TRBV27

cdr3_aa: CASSFDRGGEKLFF
d_call: TRBD1
j_call: TRBJ1-4
v_call: TRBV7-9

cdr3_aa: CASRTGDYEQYF
d_call: TRBD1
j_call: TRBJ2-7
v_call: TRBV5-1

cdr3_aa: CASRSERSYEQYF
d_call: .
j_call: TRBJ2-7
v_call: TRBV6-5

cdr3_aa: CASSTGTADWGPGANVLTF
d_call: TRBD1
j_call: TRBJ2-6
v_call: TRBV6-4

cdr3_aa: CASSPVLLAGGNEQFF
d_call: TRBD2
j_call: TRBJ2-1
v_call: TRBV7-9

cdr3_aa: CASSASPGLAYEQYF
d_call: TRBD2
j_call: TRBJ2-7
v_call: TRBV9

cdr3_aa: CASSIQREKTDTQYF
d_call: TRBD2
j_call: TRBJ2-3
v_call: TRBV19

cdr3_aa: CASSPWTSGAEQFF
d_call: TRBD2
j_call: TRBJ2-1
v_call: TRBV9

cdr3_aa: CASCPGLNYGYTF
d_call: .
j_call: TRBJ1-2
v_call: TRBV27

cdr3_aa: CASSYRGTTNYGYTF
d_call: .
j_call: TRBJ1-2
v_call: TRBV6-5

cdr3_aa: CASSWRTRSLDEQFF
d_call: .
j_call: TRBJ2-1
v_call: TRBV27

cdr3_aa: CASSQTTGANYGYTF
d_call: TRBD1
j_call: TRBJ1-2
v_call: TRBV4-1

cdr3_aa: CASSQGPGQLNTEAFF
d_call: TRBD1
j_call: TRBJ1-1
v_call: TRBV4-1

cdr3_aa: CASSPSLTGGETQYF
d_call: TRBD1
j_call: TRBJ2-5
v_call: TRBV7-9

cdr3_aa: CASSLSLAGLSYEQYF
d_call: TRBD2
j_call: TRBJ2-7
v_call: TRBV27

cdr3_aa: CATSMGFRMDTQYF
d_call: .
j_call: TRBJ2-3
v_call: TRBV6-5

cdr3_aa: CASSVGASYEQYF
d_call: .
j_call: TRBJ2-7
v_call: TRBV9

cdr3_aa: CASSLHPDDNEQFF
d_call: .
j_call: TRBJ2-1
v_call: TRBV7-3

cdr3_aa: CASSVALGHREQFF
d_call: .
j_call: TRBJ2-1
v_call: TRBV9

cdr3_aa: CASSKVGEYNSPLHF
d_call: .
j_call: TRBJ1-6
v_call: TRBV2

cdr3_aa: CASSVGGTSVETQYF
d_call: TRBD2
j_call: TRBJ2-5
v_call: TRBV9

cdr3_aa: CASSSSYRAYEQYF
d_call: .
j_call: TRBJ2-7
v_call: TRBV7-9

cdr3_aa: CASSLRDGTYEQYF
d_call: .
j_call: TRBJ2-7
v_call: TRBV7-2

cdr3_aa: CASSVVAGGMSDTQYF
d_call: TRBD2
j_call: TRBJ2-3
v_call: TRBV9

cdr3_aa: CASSQDLIGLTGEQETQYF
d_call: TRBD1
j_call: TRBJ2-5
v_call: TRBV4-3

cdr3_aa: CASSYPRTDYNEQFF
d_call: .
j_call: TRBJ2-1
v_call: TRBV6-6

cdr3_aa: CASSPLYGYTF
d_call: .
j_call: TRBJ1-2
v_call: TRBV11-2

cdr3_aa: CASSLGGSTNEKLFF
d_call: .
j_call: TRBJ1-4
v_call: TRBV5-5

cdr3_aa: CASSKLAVMSTGELFF
d_call: TRBD2
j_call: TRBJ2-2
v_call: TRBV11-2

cdr3_aa: CASSTTSGRLGTQYF
d_call: TRBD2
j_call: TRBJ2-5
v_call: TRBV9

cdr3_aa: CASRRGADGYTF
d_call: .
j_call: TRBJ1-2
v_call: TRBV27

cdr3_aa: CASSVGLAGVGSYEQYF
d_call: TRBD2
j_call: TRBJ2-7
v_call: TRBV19

cdr3_aa: CASRYSGGPYEQYF
d_call: TRBD2
j_call: TRBJ2-7
v_call: TRBV11-2

cdr3_aa: CASSLDPLRGHEQYF
d_call: .
j_call: TRBJ2-7
v_call: TRBV7-9

cdr3_aa: CASSPGTGAF
d_call: TRBD1
j_call: TRBJ1-1
v_call: TRBV2

cdr3_aa: CASSLVSGGGETQYF
d_call: TRBD2
j_call: TRBJ2-5
v_call: TRBV5-4

cdr3_aa: CASSYLGTEGTDTQYF
d_call: .
j_call: TRBJ2-3
v_call: TRBV6-5

cdr3_aa: CASSLWTGLAGGYEQYF
d_call: TRBD2
j_call: TRBJ2-7
v_call: TRBV7-8

cdr3_aa: CSVEDPGTYSNQPQHF
d_call: .
j_call: TRBJ1-5
v_call: TRBV29-1

cdr3_aa: CASSPQRAGGLCEQFF
d_call: TRBD2
j_call: TRBJ2-1
v_call: TRBV18

cdr3_aa: CATSRPQEGDYGYTF
d_call: .
j_call: TRBJ1-2
v_call: TRBV15

cdr3_aa: CASSFLGTGELFF
d_call: .
j_call: TRBJ2-2
v_call: TRBV27

cdr3_aa: CASSPRRQGFGRLEQYF
d_call: TRBD1
j_call: TRBJ2-7
v_call: TRBV7-2